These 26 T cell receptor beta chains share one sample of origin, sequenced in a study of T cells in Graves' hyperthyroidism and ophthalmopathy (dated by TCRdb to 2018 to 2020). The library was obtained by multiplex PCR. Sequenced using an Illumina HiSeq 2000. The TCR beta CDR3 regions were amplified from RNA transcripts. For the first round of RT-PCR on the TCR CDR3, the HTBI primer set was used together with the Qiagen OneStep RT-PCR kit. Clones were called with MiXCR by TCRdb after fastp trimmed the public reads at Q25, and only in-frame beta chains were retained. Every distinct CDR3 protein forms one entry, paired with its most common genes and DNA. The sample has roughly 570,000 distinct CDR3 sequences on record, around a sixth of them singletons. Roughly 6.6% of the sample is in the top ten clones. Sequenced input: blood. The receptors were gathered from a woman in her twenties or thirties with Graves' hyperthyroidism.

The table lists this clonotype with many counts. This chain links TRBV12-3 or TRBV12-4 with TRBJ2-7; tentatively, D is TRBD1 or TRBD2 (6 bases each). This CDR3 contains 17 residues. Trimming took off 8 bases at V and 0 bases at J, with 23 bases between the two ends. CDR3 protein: CASGGRDTRTASYEQYF. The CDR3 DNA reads TGTGCCAGCGGCGGGCGGGACACACGAACGGCCTCCTACGAGCAGTACTTC.

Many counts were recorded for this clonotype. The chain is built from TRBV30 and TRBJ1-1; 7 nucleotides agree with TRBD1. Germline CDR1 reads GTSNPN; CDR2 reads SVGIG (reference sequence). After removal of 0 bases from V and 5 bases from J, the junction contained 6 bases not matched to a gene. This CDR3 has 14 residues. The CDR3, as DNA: TGTGCCTGGAGTGTACAGACAGGGAAAACTGAAGCTTTCTTT. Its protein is CAWSVQTGKTEAFF.

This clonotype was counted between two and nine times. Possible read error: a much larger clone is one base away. CDR3 sequence reads: CASSFHGTYEQFF. Written as DNA, the CDR3 is TGCGCCAGCAGCTTCCACGGCACCTACGAGCAGTTCTTC. This rearrangement joins TRBV5-1 to TRBJ2-1; no clear D gene. Trimming took off 2 bases at V and 10 bases at J, with 13 bases between the two ends. This CDR3 has 13 residues. CDR1 and CDR2 from the germline V gene are SGHRS and YFSETQ. The full variable domain, with the rest looked up from reference TRBV5-1 and TRBJ2-1, is KAGVTQTPRYLIKTRGQQVTLSCSPISGHRSVSWYQQTPGQGLQFLFEYFSETQRNKGNFPGRFSGRQFSNSRSEMNVSTLELGDSALYLCASSFHGTYEQFFGPGTRLTVL.

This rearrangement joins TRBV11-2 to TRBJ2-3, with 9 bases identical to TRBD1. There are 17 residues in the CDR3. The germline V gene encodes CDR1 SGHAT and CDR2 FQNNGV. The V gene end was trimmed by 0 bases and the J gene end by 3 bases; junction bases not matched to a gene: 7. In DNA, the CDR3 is TGTGCCAGCAGCTTAGAATTGGGACAGGGTTTGACAGATACGCAGTATTTT. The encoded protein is CASSLELGQGLTDTQYF.

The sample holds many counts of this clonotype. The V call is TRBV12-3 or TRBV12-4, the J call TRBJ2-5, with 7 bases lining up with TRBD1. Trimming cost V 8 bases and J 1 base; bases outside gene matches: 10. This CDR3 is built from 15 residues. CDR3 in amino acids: CASSNIRGIQETQYF. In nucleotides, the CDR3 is TGTGCCAGCTCTAATATCAGGGGGATCCAAGAGACCCAGTACTTC.

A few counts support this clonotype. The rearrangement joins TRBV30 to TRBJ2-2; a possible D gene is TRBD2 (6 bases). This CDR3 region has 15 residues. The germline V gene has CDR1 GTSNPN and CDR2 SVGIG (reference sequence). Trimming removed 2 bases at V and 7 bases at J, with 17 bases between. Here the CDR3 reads CAWSTGLQGVGELFF. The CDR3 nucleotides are TGTGCCTGGAGTACGGGACTCCAGGGTGTCGGGGAGCTGTTTTTT. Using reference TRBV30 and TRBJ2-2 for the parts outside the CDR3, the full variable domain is SQTIHQWPATLVQPVGSPLSLECTVEGTSNPNLYWYRQAAGRGLQLLFYSVGIGQISSEVPQNLSASRPQDRQFILSSKKLLLSDSGFYLCAWSTGLQGVGELFFGEGSRLTVL.

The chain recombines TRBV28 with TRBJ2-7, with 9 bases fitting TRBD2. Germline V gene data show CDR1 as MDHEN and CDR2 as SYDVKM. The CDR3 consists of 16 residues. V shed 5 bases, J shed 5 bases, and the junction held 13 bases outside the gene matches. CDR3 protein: CASSMMAAGGPDEQYF. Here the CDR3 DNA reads TGTGCCAGCAGTATGATGGCGGCGGGAGGGCCTGACGAGCAGTACTTC.

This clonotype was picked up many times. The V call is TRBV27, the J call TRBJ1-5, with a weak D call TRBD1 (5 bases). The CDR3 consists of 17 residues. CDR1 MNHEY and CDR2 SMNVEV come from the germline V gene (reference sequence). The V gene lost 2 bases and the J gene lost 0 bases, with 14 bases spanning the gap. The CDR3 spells CASSLSWQGDSNQPQHF. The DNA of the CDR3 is TGTGCCAGCAGTTTAAGTTGGCAGGGTGATAGCAATCAGCCCCAGCATTTT.

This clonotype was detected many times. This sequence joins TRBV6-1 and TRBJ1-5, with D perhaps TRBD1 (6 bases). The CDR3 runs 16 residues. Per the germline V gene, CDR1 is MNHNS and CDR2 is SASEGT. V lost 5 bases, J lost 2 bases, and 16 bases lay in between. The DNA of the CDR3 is TGTGCCAGCAGTCCCCTCAGGGGAGAGCGCAATCAGCCCCAGCATTTT. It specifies CASSPLRGERNQPQHF.

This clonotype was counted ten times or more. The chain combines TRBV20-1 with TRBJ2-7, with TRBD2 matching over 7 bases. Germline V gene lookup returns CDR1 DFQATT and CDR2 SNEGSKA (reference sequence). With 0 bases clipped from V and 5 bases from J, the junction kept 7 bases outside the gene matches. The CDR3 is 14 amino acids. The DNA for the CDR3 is TGCAGTGCTAGAGAGGGCGGGAGTTTCGACGAGCAGTACTTC. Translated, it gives CSAREGGSFDEQYF.

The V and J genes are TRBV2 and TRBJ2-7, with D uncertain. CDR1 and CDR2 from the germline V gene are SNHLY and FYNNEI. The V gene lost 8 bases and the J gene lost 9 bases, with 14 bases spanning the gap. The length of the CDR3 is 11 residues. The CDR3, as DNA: TGTGCCAGCGGAGACTCGGTCGGGCAGTACTTC. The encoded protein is CASGDSVGQYF.

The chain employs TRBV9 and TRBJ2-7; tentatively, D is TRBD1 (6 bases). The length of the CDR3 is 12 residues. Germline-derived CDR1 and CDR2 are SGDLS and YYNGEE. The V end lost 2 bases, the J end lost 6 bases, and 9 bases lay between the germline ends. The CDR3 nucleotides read TGTGCCAGCAGCGTTTTACAGGGCGAGCAGTACTTC. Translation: CASSVLQGEQYF.

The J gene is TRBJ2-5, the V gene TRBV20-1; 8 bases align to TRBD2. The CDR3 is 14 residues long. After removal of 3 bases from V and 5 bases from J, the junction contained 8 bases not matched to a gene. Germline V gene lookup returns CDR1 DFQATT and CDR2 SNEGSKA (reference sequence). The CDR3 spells CSASGRAARETQYF. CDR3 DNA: TGCAGTGCTAGCGGGAGGGCCGCCCGGGAGACCCAGTACTTC.

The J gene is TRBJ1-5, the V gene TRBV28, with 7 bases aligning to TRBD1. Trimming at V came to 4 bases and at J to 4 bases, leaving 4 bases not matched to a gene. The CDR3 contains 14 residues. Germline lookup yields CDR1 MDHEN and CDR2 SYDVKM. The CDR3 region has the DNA TGTGCCAGCAGTTCGGGACAGAAAAATCAGCCCCAGCATTTT. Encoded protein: CASSSGQKNQPQHF.

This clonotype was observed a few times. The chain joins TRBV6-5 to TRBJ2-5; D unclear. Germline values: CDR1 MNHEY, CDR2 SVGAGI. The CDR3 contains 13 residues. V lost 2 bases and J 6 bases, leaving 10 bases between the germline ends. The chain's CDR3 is CASSYIGVKTQYF. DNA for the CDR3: TGTGCCAGCAGTTACATTGGGGTAAAGACCCAGTACTTC.

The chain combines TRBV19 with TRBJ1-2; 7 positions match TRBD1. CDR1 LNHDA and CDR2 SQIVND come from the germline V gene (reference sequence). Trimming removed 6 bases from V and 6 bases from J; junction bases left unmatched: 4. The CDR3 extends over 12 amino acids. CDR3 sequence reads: CASRGQGDGYTF. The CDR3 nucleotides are TGTGCCAGTAGAGGCCAGGGGGATGGCTACACCTTC.

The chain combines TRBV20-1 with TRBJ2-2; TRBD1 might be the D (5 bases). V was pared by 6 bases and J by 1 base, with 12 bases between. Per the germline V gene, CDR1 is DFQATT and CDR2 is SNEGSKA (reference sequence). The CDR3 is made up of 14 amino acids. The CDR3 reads CSATTAKNTGELFF. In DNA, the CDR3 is TGCAGTGCCACGACAGCAAAGAACACCGGGGAGCTGTTTTTT.

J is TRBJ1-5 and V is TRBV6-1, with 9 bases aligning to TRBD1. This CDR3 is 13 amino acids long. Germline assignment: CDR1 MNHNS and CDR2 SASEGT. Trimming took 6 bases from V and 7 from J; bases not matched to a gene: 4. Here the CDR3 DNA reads TGTGCCAGCAGAACAGGGGGCTGGCAGCCCCAGCATTTT. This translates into CASRTGGWQPQHF.

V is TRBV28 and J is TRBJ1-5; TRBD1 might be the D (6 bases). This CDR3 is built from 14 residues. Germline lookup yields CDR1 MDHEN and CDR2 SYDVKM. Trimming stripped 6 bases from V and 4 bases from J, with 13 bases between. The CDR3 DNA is TGTGCCAGCAGCTCCGGACAGAGGAATCAGCCCCAGCATTTT. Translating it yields CASSSGQRNQPQHF. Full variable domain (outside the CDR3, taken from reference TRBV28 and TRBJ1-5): DVKVTQSSRYLVKRTGEKVFLECVQDMDHENMFWYRQDPGLGLRLIYFSYDVKMKEKGDIPEGYSVSREKKERFSLILESASTNQTSMYLCASSSGQRNQPQHFGDGTRLSIL.

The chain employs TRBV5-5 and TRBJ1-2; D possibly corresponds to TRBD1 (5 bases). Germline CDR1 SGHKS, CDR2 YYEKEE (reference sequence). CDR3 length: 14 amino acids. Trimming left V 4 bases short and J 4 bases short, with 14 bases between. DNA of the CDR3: TGTGCCAGCAGCCTACGGTCAGGGAGCTATGGCTACACCTTC. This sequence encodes CASSLRSGSYGYTF.

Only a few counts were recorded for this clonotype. CDR3 in DNA: TGTGCCAGCAGGTCCAGGGCGGGAGGGAATGAGCAGTTCTTC. Its protein product is CASRSRAGGNEQFF. V usage is TRBV6-1 and J usage is TRBJ2-1; 9 nucleotides agree with TRBD2. The CDR3 has 14 amino acids. CDR1 and CDR2 from the germline V gene are MNHNS and SASEGT. V lost 6 bases to trimming and J lost 7 bases; unmatched junction nucleotides: 7.

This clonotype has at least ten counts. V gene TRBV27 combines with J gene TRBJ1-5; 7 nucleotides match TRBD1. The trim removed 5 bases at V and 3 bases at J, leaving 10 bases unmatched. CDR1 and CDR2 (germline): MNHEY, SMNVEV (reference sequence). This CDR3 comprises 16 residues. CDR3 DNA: TGTGCCAGCAGTCCTTGGACAGGTCACGACAATCAGCCCCAGCATTTT. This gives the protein CASSPWTGHDNQPQHF.

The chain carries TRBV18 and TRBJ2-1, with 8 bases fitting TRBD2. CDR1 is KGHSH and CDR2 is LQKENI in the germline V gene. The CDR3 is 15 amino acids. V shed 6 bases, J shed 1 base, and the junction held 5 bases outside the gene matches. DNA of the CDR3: TGTGCCAGCTCTGGGGTAGCGGGGTCCTACAATGAGCAGTTCTTC. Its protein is CASSGVAGSYNEQFF.

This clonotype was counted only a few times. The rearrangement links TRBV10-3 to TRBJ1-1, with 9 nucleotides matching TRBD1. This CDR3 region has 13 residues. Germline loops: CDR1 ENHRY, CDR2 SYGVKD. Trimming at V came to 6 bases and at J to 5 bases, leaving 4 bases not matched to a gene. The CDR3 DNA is TGTGCCATCAGCCCGACAGGGGGGACTGAAGCTTTCTTT. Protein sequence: CAISPTGGTEAFF.

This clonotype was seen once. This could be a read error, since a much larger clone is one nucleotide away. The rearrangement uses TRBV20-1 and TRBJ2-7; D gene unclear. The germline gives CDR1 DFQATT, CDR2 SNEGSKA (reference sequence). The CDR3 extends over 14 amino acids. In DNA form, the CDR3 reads TGCAGTGCTAGAGATGAAGGCCAAGCCTACGGGCAGTACTTC. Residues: CSARDEGQAYGQYF.

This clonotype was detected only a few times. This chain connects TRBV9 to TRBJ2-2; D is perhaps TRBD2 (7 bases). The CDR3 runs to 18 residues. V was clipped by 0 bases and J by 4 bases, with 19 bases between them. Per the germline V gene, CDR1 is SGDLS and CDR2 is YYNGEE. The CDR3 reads CASSVDGRGGRGTGELFF. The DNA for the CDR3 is TGTGCCAGCAGCGTAGACGGAAGGGGGGGGAGGGGCACCGGGGAGCTGTTTTTT.